Reported below is one T cell receptor beta chain. Its antigen is not known. The data were taken from a study of Ad26.COV2.S vaccination and SARS-CoV-2 variants. This table comes from immunoSEQ multiplex PCR, and its TCRdb copy is limited to in-frame clones, with some not included. This table holds around 340,000 clones, approximately 90% found once. Study conclusions and caveats: Those who received the vaccine showed greater spike-specific TCR breadth than those given placebo.

Germline loops: CDR1 LNHDA, CDR2 SQIVND (reference sequence). V was pared by 4 bases and J by 6 bases, with 10 bases of the junction left unmatched. CDR3 length: 16 amino acids. Indicated treatment: about 20 received Ad26.COV2.S at low or high dose, single or two shots; five or six received placebo; per-sample allocation not given. Material that was analyzed had been drawn on day 63 after the first vaccine or placebo injection. Sample: peripheral blood, taken in a trial of Ad26.COV2.S vaccine versus placebo. This chain connects TRBV19 to TRBJ2-2; 8 nucleotides match TRBD2. This clonotype originated in a person aged 18-65 years who received the Ad26.COV2.S COVID-19 vaccine or a placebo. The CDR3 DNA follows: TGTGCCAGTAGTAAGGGACTAAGCGGGGGTTCCGGGGAGCTGTTTTTT. Translated: CASSKGLSGGSGELFF.